The source of this TCR beta chain is a study of blood T cell repertoires in COVID-19. Study summary: Acute-phase and convalescent COVID-19 samples originated in the United States, Italy and Spain. Sample material is recorded as cDNA or gDNA derived from T cells, B-cell-depleted T cells, or PBMCs.

Libraries were prepared by immunoSEQ multiplex PCR; TCRdb keeps only in-frame clonotypes and omits some of them. The sample has roughly 420,000 clones; roughly 90% are singletons. Residents of approximately 25 US areas, aged about 18 to 89 years, made up the participants. Each participant's cohort was designated according to participant-reported clinical history. The germline V and J ends were trimmed by 7 bases and 6 bases, with 9 bases remaining between them. The CDR3 sequence is 11 residues long. Germline V gene sequence: CDR1 SQVTM, CDR2 ANQGSEA. The specimen sequenced was PBMCs or T cells enriched from blood (not recorded which). The clonotype comes from a woman aged 25 to 45 with acute COVID-19. V is TRBV29-1 and J is TRBJ1-4; D remains ambiguous. The CDR3 is CSAERDEKLFF. CDR3 nucleotides: TGCAGCGCCGAACGGGATGAAAAACTGTTTTTT.